These 20 T cell receptor beta chains were sequenced from one sample in a study of T cells after yellow fever vaccination. One entry per CDR3 protein results from TCRdb running MiXCR on the 5' RACE reads. The table has more than 65,000 distinct CDR3 sequences, approximately 5% seen once; the top ten hold 2.2%. This specimen was CD4+ T cells sorted from PBMCs, taken approximately 15 days after the first yellow fever vaccination. The receptor source for this set is a man between 18 and 29 years old who received the YFV17D yellow fever vaccine.

This clonotype has ten or more counts. The J gene is TRBJ1-4, the V gene TRBV12-3 or TRBV12-4; D unresolved. This CDR3 is built from 12 residues. The germline V and J ends were trimmed by 8 bases and 14 bases, with 18 bases remaining between them. For the CDR3, the DNA is TGTGCCAGCTCTCTTGGGCAGACGACGCTGTTTTTT. This sequence encodes CASSLGQTTLFF.

This clonotype was found many times. The chain couples TRBV5-1 to TRBJ1-2; the D gene is possibly TRBD1 (5 bases). The germline V gene has CDR1 SGHRS and CDR2 YFSETQ. This CDR3 is 15 amino acids long. The V and J ends lost 2 bases and 4 bases respectively, with 15 bases between them. CDR3 in amino acids: CASSFGTSEGYGYTF. CDR3 coding DNA: TGCGCCAGCAGCTTCGGGACGTCGGAGGGCTATGGCTACACCTTC. Full variable domain (outside the CDR3, taken from reference TRBV5-1 and TRBJ1-2): KAGVTQTPRYLIKTRGQQVTLSCSPISGHRSVSWYQQTPGQGLQFLFEYFSETQRNKGNFPGRFSGRQFSNSRSEMNVSTLELGDSALYLCASSFGTSEGYGYTFGSGTRLTVV.

This clonotype showed up many times. V and J are TRBV2 and TRBJ2-5; D is unresolved. V lost 3 bases to trimming and J lost 5 bases, with 13 bases between them. There are 14 residues in the CDR3. Per germline, CDR1 SNHLY and CDR2 FYNNEI. In DNA, the CDR3 is TGTGCCAGCAGTGAGGTAGTCCCCAAGGAGACCCAGTACTTC. This sequence encodes CASSEVVPKETQYF. The full variable domain, in which reference TRBV2 and TRBJ2-5 provide the parts outside the CDR3, is EPEVTQTPSHQVTQMGQEVILRCVPISNHLYFYWYRQILGQKVEFLVSFYNNEISEKSEIFDDQFSVERPDGSNFTLKIRSTKLEDSAMYFCASSEVVPKETQYFGPGTRLLVL.

This clonotype has a count of ten or more. The chain uses TRBV5-1 and TRBJ2-5; 8 bases agree with TRBD2. The CDR3 runs to 14 residues. The germline V gene has CDR1 SGHRS and CDR2 YFSETQ. Trimming at V came to 3 bases and at J to 2 bases, leaving 3 bases not matched to a gene. CDR3 sequence: CASSSGLDQETQYF. In nucleotides, the CDR3 is TGCGCCAGCAGCTCGGGACTAGATCAAGAGACCCAGTACTTC.

This clonotype was found many times. This chain connects TRBV4-3 to TRBJ2-2; D might be TRBD1 (5 bases). V lost 1 base to trimming and J lost 2 bases, with 8 bases between them. The CDR3 runs to 15 residues. Germline V gives CDR1 LGHNA, CDR2 YSLEER. For the CDR3, the DNA is TGCGCCAGCAGCCAAGTTACAGGCAACACCGGGGAGCTGTTTTTT. This translates into CASSQVTGNTGELFF.

In its sample, this clonotype was seen many times. The genes are TRBV7-2 and TRBJ2-1, with TRBD1 matching over 12 bases. The V and J ends lost 5 bases and 9 bases, in that order; junction bases with no gene match: 8. This CDR3 is 15 amino acids long. Germline CDR1 is SGHTA and CDR2 is FQGNSA. CDR3 nucleotides: TGTGCCAGCAGCCCGGGACAGGGGGCGAAGAGTGAGCAGTTCTTC. This codes for CASSPGQGAKSEQFF.

This clonotype showed up many times. This sequence joins TRBV2 and TRBJ1-4; D perhaps matches TRBD1 (5 bases). This CDR3 is 12 amino acids long. From germline, CDR1 is SNHLY and CDR2 FYNNEI. Trimming took off 5 bases at V and 12 bases at J, with 13 bases between the two ends. The CDR3 sequence is CASSPQAQELFF. The CDR3 region has the DNA TGTGCCAGCAGTCCACAGGCACAGGAACTGTTTTTT.

This clonotype has a count of ten or more. This chain uses TRBV4-3 with TRBJ2-5; tentative D call: TRBD2 (5 bases). The CDR3 sequence is 15 residues long. Germline V gives CDR1 LGHNA, CDR2 YSLEER. The ends were cut back, 1 base at V and 1 base at J, with 10 bases in the middle. The DNA of the CDR3 is TGCGCCAGCAGCCAAGTTGCGGGCCCCCAAGAGACCCAGTACTTC. As protein: CASSQVAGPQETQYF.

This clonotype was seen at least ten times. The rearrangement uses TRBV5-1 and TRBJ2-5, with TRBD1 as a possible D gene (6 bases). Trimming left V 4 bases short and J 5 bases short, with 12 bases between. The CDR3 covers 13 residues. CDR1 and CDR2 from the germline V gene are SGHRS and YFSETQ. The CDR3 sequence: CASSPFGQETQYF. CDR3 DNA: TGCGCCAGCAGCCCCTTCGGACAGGAGACCCAGTACTTC. Variable domain in full (rest from reference TRBV5-1 and TRBJ2-5): KAGVTQTPRYLIKTRGQQVTLSCSPISGHRSVSWYQQTPGQGLQFLFEYFSETQRNKGNFPGRFSGRQFSNSRSEMNVSTLELGDSALYLCASSPFGQETQYFGPGTRLLVL.

V usage is TRBV20-1 and J usage is TRBJ1-1; the D gene is possibly TRBD1 (6 bases). V dropped 4 bases and J dropped 7 bases, with 16 bases sitting between them. In germline, CDR1 is DFQATT, CDR2 SNEGSKA (reference sequence). The CDR3 covers 13 residues. CDR3 nucleotide sequence: TGCAGTGCTACAAGTCCCGGGACATTTGAAGCTTTCTTT. Translating it yields CSATSPGTFEAFF.

This clonotype was seen ten or more times. The V gene is TRBV11-2, the J gene TRBJ1-3, with D unclear. The length of the CDR3 is 17 residues. V lost 4 bases to trimming and J lost 0 bases, with 16 bases between them. Germline V gene lookup returns CDR1 SGHAT and CDR2 FQNNGV. The DNA of the CDR3 is TGTGCCAGCAGCTCCCGCTGGGCGGGCAGCTCTGGAAACACCATATATTTT. It specifies CASSSRWAGSSGNTIYF.

This clonotype has a count of ten or more. This sequence joins TRBV3-1 and TRBJ2-3; 7 nucleotides agree with TRBD1. Germline lookup yields CDR1 LGHDT and CDR2 YNNKEL (reference sequence). This CDR3 is built from 15 residues. Trimming took 3 bases from V and 6 from J; bases not matched to a gene: 9. The CDR3 DNA is TGTGCCAGCAGCCAGGGAACAGGGGCGCGGGATACGCAGTATTTT. It yields the protein CASSQGTGARDTQYF.

In this sample, this clonotype turned up many times. This chain joins TRBV20-1 and TRBJ2-3; 7 bases are a match to TRBD1. The CDR3 has 15 residues. Per the germline V gene, CDR1 is DFQATT and CDR2 is SNEGSKA (reference sequence). V gave up 4 bases and J gave up 0 bases; unmatched junction bases: 7. CDR3 nucleotide sequence: TGCAGTGCTACCCCGGACAGGATGAGCACAGATACGCAGTATTTT. Encoded protein: CSATPDRMSTDTQYF.

Ten or more counts support this clonotype. V usage is TRBV5-1 and J usage is TRBJ2-5; possibly TRBD1 or TRBD2 for D (5 bases each). Looked up from germline, CDR1 is SGHRS and CDR2 is YFSETQ. V lost 4 bases and J 3 bases, leaving 10 bases between the germline ends. This CDR3 region has 13 residues. CDR3 region: CASSIRGEETQYF. The CDR3 DNA follows: TGCGCCAGCAGCATAAGAGGGGAAGAGACCCAGTACTTC.

In its sample, this clonotype was seen many times. V and J are TRBV6-5 and TRBJ1-2, with D perhaps TRBD1 (6 bases). The CDR3 covers 15 residues. Trimming shortened V by 0 bases and J by 5 bases, and 13 bases separated the two germline ends. Germline CDR1 MNHEY, CDR2 SVGAGI. CDR3 amino acids: CASSYSTGNLYGYTF. DNA for the CDR3: TGTGCCAGCAGTTACTCGACAGGAAACCTTTATGGCTACACCTTC.

There are many counts of this clonotype. This sequence joins TRBV7-2 and TRBJ1-2; D is unresolved. V was shortened by 6 bases and J by 7 bases, with 18 bases between the two germline ends. Germline V CDR1 and CDR2: SGHTA, FQGNSA. The CDR3 loop spans 14 amino acids. The CDR3 bases are TGTGCCAGCAGACCCCAGCCCTCGTTCGGTGGCTACACCTTC. It yields the protein CASRPQPSFGGYTF.

This clonotype has a count of ten or more. This chain joins TRBV29-1 and TRBJ2-3, with 11 bases matching TRBD2. This CDR3 spans 14 amino acids. Trimming removed 0 bases from V and 11 bases from J; junction bases left unmatched: 7. Germline CDR1 SQVTM, CDR2 ANQGSEA. This chain's CDR3 is CSVEDLTSGDWQYF. The CDR3 nucleotides read TGCAGCGTTGAAGATCTGACTAGCGGGGATTGGCAGTATTTT.

In this sample, this clonotype turned up many times. The chain has TRBV7-8 and TRBJ1-5; no reliable D call. CDR1 is SGHVS, CDR2 FQNEAQ, per germline. The length of the CDR3 is 14 residues. Deletions cut 5 bases from V and 7 bases from J, with 15 bases between. CDR3 region: CASSPDGPGQPQHF. CDR3 nucleotides: TGTGCCAGCAGCCCCGATGGGCCTGGGCAGCCCCAGCATTTT.

This clonotype was seen many times. This chain links TRBV29-1 with TRBJ2-3; a possible D gene is TRBD1 (6 bases). Germline values: CDR1 SQVTM, CDR2 ANQGSEA. The CDR3 spans 13 residues. V was shortened by 7 bases and J by 2 bases, with 13 bases between the two germline ends. CDR3 DNA sequence: TGCAGCGAAATCCAGGGGAACACAGATACGCAGTATTTT. Protein sequence: CSEIQGNTDTQYF.

In its sample, this clonotype was seen many times. The CDR3 DNA sequence: TGCGCCAGCAGGGGACAGGTGCTCTCTGGGGCCAACGTCCTGACTTTC. As protein: CASRGQVLSGANVLTF. The chain recombines TRBV5-1 with TRBJ2-6, with 8 bases matching TRBD1. Unmatched junction bases numbered 4, after V lost 5 bases and J lost 0 bases. The CDR3 has 16 residues. Germline values: CDR1 SGHRS, CDR2 YFSETQ.